The TCR beta chain under discussion was sequenced for a study of T cells in Graves' hyperthyroidism and ophthalmopathy. Study findings and constraints: Using 13 V-J features, a model discriminated ophthalmopathy from stable hyperthyroidism. Blood also carried most thyroid clonotypes expanded above 0.001. Model-based prediction identified ophthalmopathy a median 6.5 months prior to its onset.

The CDR3 extends over 13 amino acids. The germline V gene encodes CDR1 SGHTA and CDR2 FQGTGA. V lost 5 bases, J lost 0 bases, and 7 bases lay in between. This clonotype turned up a few times. The target antigen is unknown. Used for diagnoses were clinical symptoms, serum thyroxine and TRAb, thyroid ultrasound and orbital computed tomography. Amplification targeted TCR beta CDR3 regions from RNA transcripts. With the HTBI primer set, the TCR CDR3 went through a first round of RT-PCR. TCRdb redid the calling of the multiplex PCR reads with MiXCR, one entry per CDR3 protein. The sample has 550,000 to 800,000 distinct CDR3 sequences, around a sixth seen once.

This receptor was taken from a man between 45 and 60 years old with Graves' hyperthyroidism. The chain links TRBV7-3 to TRBJ2-5; D gene unclear. What was sequenced was blood. The CDR3: CASSPEYQETQYF. The CDR3 nucleotides read TGTGCCAGCAGCCCTGAGTACCAAGAGACCCAGTACTTC.